This T cell receptor beta chain is from a study of breast tumors, draining lymph nodes, adjacent tissues. Broader study findings: Tumor repertoires ranked between lymph nodes and nontumor tissue in diversity, with V and J gene preferences.

Breast cancer patients provided tissue from their axillary draining lymph nodes. TCRdb reprocessed the multiplex PCR reads via MiXCR and lists one record per CDR3 protein. The sample carries around 290,000 distinct CDR3 sequences, around 31% recorded once. This clonotype was counted ten times or more. Its antigen is undetermined. This CDR3 comprises 16 residues. CDR1 is SGHDT and CDR2 is YYEEEE in the germline V gene. Trimming removed 4 bases from V and 1 base from J; junction bases left unmatched: 4. The sequence was obtained from a female donor with breast cancer. Some clones in this sample may be carry-over from other donors' samples. This rearrangement joins TRBV5-6 to TRBJ2-3; 12 nucleotides line up with TRBD2. The sample was axillary lymph node tissue. CDR3 nucleotide sequence: TGTGCCAGCAGCCTGACTAGCGGGAGTGGCACAGATACGCAGTATTTT. This gives the protein CASSLTSGSGTDTQYF.